The text below deals with one T cell receptor beta chain. Its antigen target is currently unknown. Base qualities were left out, and no much larger clone turns up one base away. Trimming costs V 1 base and J 6 bases, and their ends lie 13 bases apart. There are 14 amino acids in the CDR3, from cysteine to phenylalanine inclusive. The DNA shown is the 42-base CDR3, in frame from base 1. The CDR1 and CDR2 encoded by the germline V gene are SNHLY and FYNNEI. This specimen belongs to a study of control samples from healthy donors and cancer patients (dated by TCRdb to 2018 to 2021). Receptor libraries were prepared by the immunoSEQ multiplex PCR assay. TCRdb retrieved this table from immuneACCESS and kept in-frame rearrangements only. Not all clones are present; in checked studies, unresolved V genes account for under half, and no reason is known for the remainder. The sample table holds about 44,000 clones, of which around 87% were seen once. The top ten constitute 9.5% to 13% of the sample.

This TCR derives from a woman aged 55-75 years with lung cancer. The source material was PBMCs. The chain links TRBV2 with TRBJ2-7, with no confidently assigned D gene. The nucleotides read TGTGCCAGCAGTGAAGACGTCAGCACGGGCGAGCAGTACTTC. It translates as CASSEDVSTGEQYF. Beyond the CDR3, the reference TRBV2 and TRBJ2-7 genes provide the residues; the full variable domain reads: EPEVTQTPSHQVTQMGQEVILRCVPISNHLYFYWYRQILGQKVEFLVSFYNNEISEKSEIFDDQFSVERPDGSNFTLKIRSTKLEDSAMYFCASSEDVSTGEQYFGPGTRLTVT.